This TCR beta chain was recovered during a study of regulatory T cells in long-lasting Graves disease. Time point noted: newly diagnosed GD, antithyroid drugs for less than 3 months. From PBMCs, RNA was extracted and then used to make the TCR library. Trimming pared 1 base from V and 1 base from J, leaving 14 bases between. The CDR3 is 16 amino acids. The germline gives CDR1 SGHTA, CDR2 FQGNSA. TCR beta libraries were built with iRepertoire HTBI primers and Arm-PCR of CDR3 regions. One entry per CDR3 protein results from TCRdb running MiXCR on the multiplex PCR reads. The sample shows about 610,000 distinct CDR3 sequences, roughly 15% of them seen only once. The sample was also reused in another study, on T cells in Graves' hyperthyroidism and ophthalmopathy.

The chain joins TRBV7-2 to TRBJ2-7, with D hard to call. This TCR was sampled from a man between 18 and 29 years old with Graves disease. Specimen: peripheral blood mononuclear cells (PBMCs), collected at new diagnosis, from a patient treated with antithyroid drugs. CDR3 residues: CASSLEGMGWSYEQYF. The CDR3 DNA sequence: TGTGCCAGCAGCTTAGAAGGAATGGGATGGTCCTACGAGCAGTACTTC.